The clone carrying this TCR beta chain has a count of ten or more. The antigen remains undetermined. This entry comes from a study of early T cells in non-severe SARS-CoV-2 infection. Study-wide results and limits: VDJdb-based matching was biased toward anti-spike CD8 responses and missed private and CD4 specificities.

MiXCR, run by TCRdb on the 5' RACE reads, gives a single entry per CDR3 protein. The sample has about 43,000 distinct CDR3 sequences; about 11% are singletons. The germline V and J ends were trimmed by 5 bases and 2 bases, with 10 bases remaining between them. Per the germline V gene, CDR1 is SGHTA and CDR2 is FQGNSA. The CDR3 runs 13 residues. The chain carries TRBV7-2 and TRBJ2-7; D unclear. This receptor was taken from an adult who was a healthcare worker with PCR-confirmed SARS-CoV-2 infection or an uninfected control (not recorded which). The sequencing sample was made of whole blood. In DNA, the CDR3 is TGTGCCAGCAGCCCCGACAACGCCTACGAGCAGTACTTC. Protein: CASSPDNAYEQYF.